Given below is one T cell receptor beta chain in context. Its antigen is as yet unknown. Quantitative 5'-RACE was performed with molecular barcodes, and it yielded the TCR beta libraries. TCRdb re-called the 5' RACE reads through MiXCR, storing one row per CDR3 protein. Of 350,000 to 450,000 distinct CDR3 sequences listed, about 20% were seen once; the top ten hold over 10%. This specimen comes from a study of CD8 T cells in ankylosing spondylitis. V was shortened by 5 bases and J by 0 bases, with 13 bases between the two germline ends. The CDR3 has 15 amino acids. Broader study findings: Previously reported in reactive arthritis synovial fluid and blood were some of the motif variants. Disease-linked clones were reportedly significantly enriched in matched ankylosing spondylitis synovial fluid. CD8+ disease-linked clones were present at relatively low frequencies in blood.

This TCR was recovered from a male donor with ankylosing spondylitis or in good health (not recorded which). The sample comprised blood, either unsorted or a sorted T cell fraction (not recorded which). The J gene is TRBJ1-1, the V gene TRBV12-3 or TRBV12-4; unclear D gene. CDR3 region: CASSPGVSMNTEAFF. The CDR3 nucleotides read TGTGCCAGCAGTCCAGGAGTCTCTATGAACACTGAAGCTTTCTTT.